The 17 T cell receptor beta chains reported below all come from one sample, sequenced in a study of graft-versus-host responses after intestinal transplantation. The protocol was immunoSEQ multiplex PCR, while the TCRdb copy is restricted to in-frame clones and leaves out a portion. The repertoire has approximately 50,000 clones, 70% to 85% of them found once; the top ten carry less than 0.55%. For these receptors, no antigen is known. The source material was unstimulated CD4+ T cells sorted from spleen or lymph node cells, sampled before transplant. The receptors were gathered from a human donor who was the organ donor for an intestinal transplant.

This chain uses TRBV16 with TRBJ1-2; weak D call: TRBD1 (6 bases). Germline V gene data show CDR1 as KGHSY and CDR2 as FQNENV. The CDR3 is made up of 14 amino acids. Deletions cut 4 bases from V and 2 bases from J, with 11 bases between. The CDR3 nucleotides are TGTGCCAGCAGCCCCCAGGGGTCAAACTATGGCTACACCTTC. It translates to CASSPQGSNYGYTF.

V usage is TRBV4-1 and J usage is TRBJ2-7; D may be TRBD2 (5 bases). The J call is uncertain, as TRBJ2-5 better fits the DNA end. The germline CDR1 and CDR2 sequences are MGHRA and YSYEKL. The CDR3 totals 13 residues. CDR3 DNA: TGCGCCAGCAGCCAAGGTAGAGGGGAGACCCAGTACTTC. This translates into CASSQGRGETQYF.

This chain uses TRBV10-1 with TRBJ2-7, with D perhaps matching TRBD1 (6 bases). Trimming took 3 bases from V and 0 from J, leaving 6 bases between them. The CDR3 has 13 residues. Germline lookup yields CDR1 WNHNN and CDR2 SYGVQD (reference sequence). The CDR3 loop is CASSDRGSYEQYF. DNA of the CDR3: TGCGCCAGCAGTGACAGGGGCTCCTACGAGCAGTACTTC.

This clone showed up just once. The chain's CDR3 is CAWMRTGKVIPYGYTF. Here the CDR3 DNA reads TGTGCCTGGATGCGGACAGGGAAGGTTATCCCCTATGGCTACACCTTC. V usage is TRBV30 and J usage is TRBJ1-2, with TRBD1 matching over 8 bases. Germline CDR1 reads GTSNPN; CDR2 reads SVGIG (reference sequence). The CDR3 is 16 amino acids. V was clipped by 4 bases and J by 4 bases; unmatched bases: 14.

The chain is built from TRBV6-1 and TRBJ1-1; TRBD1 matches 11 bases. The V gene end was trimmed by 6 bases and the J gene end by 0 bases; junction bases not matched to a gene: 3. Germline V gene data show CDR1 as MNHNS and CDR2 as SASEGT. The CDR3 has 15 amino acids. The CDR3: CASSGTGGMNTEAFF. The CDR3 DNA is TGTGCCAGCAGCGGGACAGGGGGAATGAACACTGAAGCTTTCTTT.

The chain recombines TRBV6-5 with TRBJ2-7; TRBD2 agrees at 11 bases. The ends lost 5 bases at V and 3 bases at J; junction bases unmatched: 3. There are 14 residues in the CDR3. Germline values: CDR1 MNHEY, CDR2 SVGAGI. CDR3 sequence (DNA): TGTGCCAGCAGTCATACTAGCGGGGGCTACGAGCAGTACTTC. This gives the protein CASSHTSGGYEQYF.

This chain joins TRBV6-5 and TRBJ2-2; D may be TRBD2 (5 bases). The V end was cut by 3 bases, the J end by 6 bases, with 8 bases between. CDR1 and CDR2 (germline): MNHEY, SVGAGI. This CDR3 spans 13 amino acids. CDR3 nucleotides: TGTGCCAGCAGTTATACTAGGGCCGGGGAGCTGTTTTTT. This translates into CASSYTRAGELFF.

The V gene is TRBV13, the J gene TRBJ1-1; D gene uncertain. The CDR3 contains 15 residues. The germline V gene has CDR1 PRHDT and CDR2 FYEKMQ (reference sequence). V dropped 3 bases and J dropped 2 bases, with 13 bases sitting between them. CDR3 residues: CASSFPQAVNTEAFF. The DNA for the CDR3 is TGTGCCAGCAGCTTCCCCCAGGCAGTTAACACTGAAGCTTTCTTT.

The chain is built from TRBV5-6 and TRBJ2-5, with 9 bases that match TRBD1. CDR3 length equals 15 residues. CDR1 and CDR2 (germline): SGHDT, YYEEEE. Unmatched junction bases numbered 6, after V lost 0 bases and J lost 6 bases. CDR3 sequence reads: CASSLADRGRKTQYF. CDR3 nucleotide sequence: TGTGCCAGCAGCTTGGCGGACAGGGGCAGAAAGACCCAGTACTTC.

The chain carries TRBV10-3 and TRBJ1-3; D gene unclear. The CDR3 length is 14 residues. Germline V gene lookup returns CDR1 ENHRY and CDR2 SYGVKD. V shed 0 bases and J shed 5 bases, with 8 bases lying between them. CDR3 DNA sequence: TGTGCCATCAGTGAGTCAGGCAGCCGAAACACCATATATTTT. This translates into CAISESGSRNTIYF.

The chain joins TRBV7-2 to TRBJ1-2; 10 bases are shared with TRBD1. The CDR3 length is 14 residues. Trimming cost V 1 base and J 7 bases; bases outside gene matches: 3. Germline loops: CDR1 SGHTA, CDR2 FQGNSA. For the CDR3, the DNA is TGTGCCAGCAGCTTAGGACAGGGGGCAGGTGGCTACACCTTC. It translates to CASSLGQGAGGYTF.

The chain has TRBV19 and TRBJ2-7; 11 nucleotides line up with TRBD2. The CDR3 runs 18 residues. The V and J ends lost 6 bases and 0 bases, in that order; junction bases with no gene match: 13. Germline loops: CDR1 LNHDA, CDR2 SQIVND (reference sequence). CDR3 sequence reads: CASSPRILAGGTSYEQYF. The CDR3 nucleotides read TGTGCCAGTAGCCCAAGGATTCTAGCGGGGGGTACCTCCTACGAGCAGTACTTC.

The rearrangement joins TRBV11-1 to TRBJ2-1, with D possibly matching TRBD1 (6 bases). V lost 4 bases and J lost 6, with 7 bases in between. The CDR3 contains 12 residues. From germline, CDR1 is SGHAT and CDR2 FQDESV (reference sequence). CDR3: CASSSQGNEQFF. DNA of the CDR3: TGTGCCAGCAGCTCACAGGGCAATGAGCAGTTCTTC.

This clone turned up a few times. CDR3 protein: CASSEPRRGLSYEQYF. The DNA of the CDR3 is TGTGCCAGCAGTGAACCAAGGCGCGGACTTTCCTACGAGCAGTACTTC. The V gene is TRBV6-1, the J gene TRBJ2-7; maybe TRBD2 (5 bases). V lost 2 bases to trimming and J lost 1 base, with 15 bases between them. The CDR3 sequence is 16 residues long. CDR1 is MNHNS, CDR2 SASEGT, per germline.

The rearrangement joins TRBV5-1 to TRBJ2-7; D is unresolved. Germline assignment: CDR1 SGHRS and CDR2 YFSETQ. The CDR3 has 13 amino acids. Deletions cut 0 bases from V and 3 bases from J, with 7 bases between. CDR3 DNA: TGCGCCAGCAGCTTGGGGATGTACTACGAGCAGTACTTC. It is translated as CASSLGMYYEQYF.

The CDR3 DNA follows: TGTGCCAGCAGCTTAGCGCGAGGGACTAGCGGGAGGGTAATGTACGAGCAGTACTTC. The encoded protein is CASSLARGTSGRVMYEQYF. This chain uses TRBV7-2 with TRBJ2-7, with TRBD2 identical over 16 bases. The CDR3 is 19 residues long. CDR1 is SGHTA and CDR2 is FQGNSA in the germline V gene. Germline trimming cut 0 bases from V and 4 bases from J; bases unmatched to any gene: 9.

The chain employs TRBV10-1 and TRBJ2-5, with TRBD2 identical over 13 bases. With V trimmed by 3 bases and J by 2 bases, 3 bases remained unmatched. This CDR3 comprises 16 residues. Per the germline V gene, CDR1 is WNHNN and CDR2 is SYGVQD (reference sequence). CDR3 in DNA: TGCGCCAGCAGTGACCAGACTAGCGGGGGGCAAGAGACCCAGTACTTC. It encodes CASSDQTSGGQETQYF.